The 8 T cell receptor beta chains below come from one sample, sequenced in a study of cytomegalovirus exposure and HLA in healthy donors. PCR employed 60 Vbeta and 13 Jbeta primers. The data were produced by immunoSEQ multiplex PCR, yet TCRdb's version contains in-frame clones alone and is incomplete. The profile shows about 99,000 clones, roughly a tenth of them singletons. Sequenced sample: PBMCs. The receptor set was obtained from a man aged 40-50 years in good health and CMV-seropositive.

This clone has more than one count but fewer than ten. This rearrangement joins TRBV2 to TRBJ2-1, with 8 bases lining up with TRBD2. The CDR3 length is 15 residues. J gave up 1 base and V 2 bases, and 1 base lay outside the gene matches. Germline CDR1 SNHLY, CDR2 FYNNEI. The DNA for the CDR3 is TGTGCCAGCAGTGAATTAGCGGGATCCTACAATGAGCAGTTCTTC. Its translation: CASSELAGSYNEQFF.

Relative to its sample, this clone is medium-sized. V and J are TRBV15 and TRBJ1-1; 8 bases are shared with TRBD1. The germline CDR1 and CDR2 sequences are LNHNV and YYDKDF (reference sequence). The CDR3 runs to 17 residues. With 0 bases clipped from V and 3 bases from J, the junction kept 9 bases outside the gene matches. CDR3 in amino acids: CATSRDFEDRVYTEAFF. The DNA of the CDR3 is TGTGCCACCAGCAGAGATTTCGAGGACAGGGTATACACTGAAGCTTTCTTT.

Worth noting for this clone: The sample carries other DNA sequences with the same CDR3. The chain employs TRBV6-1 and TRBJ2-7, with 9 bases lining up with TRBD1. CDR3 size: 14 residues. Looked up from germline, CDR1 is MNHNS and CDR2 is SASEGT. The trim removed 8 bases at V and 2 bases at J, leaving 7 bases unmatched. The chain's CDR3 is CASLEGQGPYEQYF. In nucleotides, the CDR3 is TGTGCCAGCCTAGAGGGACAGGGCCCCTACGAGCAGTACTTC.

In its sample, this clone was seen a few times. CDR3 in DNA: TGTGCCAGCAGCTTAATTGGGGGGGGAAACACCGGGGAGCTGTTTTTT. Translation gives CASSLIGGGNTGELFF. This rearrangement joins TRBV7-6 to TRBJ2-2, with 7 positions matching TRBD2. V lost 2 bases, J lost 2 bases, and 5 bases stayed unmatched. Germline V gene sequence: CDR1 SGHVS, CDR2 FNYEAQ. This CDR3 is 16 amino acids long.

J is TRBJ2-7 and V is TRBV7-9, with D unclear. With 6 bases removed from V and 7 bases from J, the gap between germline ends came to 16 bases. The CDR3 runs to 13 residues. Germline assignment: CDR1 SEHNR and CDR2 FQNEAQ (reference sequence). The CDR3 is CASSYTTALEQYF. Here the CDR3 DNA reads TGTGCCAGCAGTTATACTACCGCCCTGGAGCAGTACTTC.

This clone showed up just a few times. The rearrangement uses TRBV4-1 and TRBJ2-1; TRBD2 agrees at 7 bases. The junction had 21 bases not matched to a gene; V was cut back by 0 bases and J by 4 bases. CDR3 length equals 21 residues. The germline gives CDR1 MGHRA, CDR2 YSYEKL. Here the CDR3 reads CASSQEPLVRWEGQGYNEQFF. DNA for the CDR3: TGCGCCAGCAGCCAAGAGCCCCTGGTAAGGTGGGAGGGCCAGGGATACAATGAGCAGTTCTTC.

This clone has more than one count but fewer than ten. The chain joins TRBV2 to TRBJ1-5; no clear D. This CDR3 has 13 residues. Trimming stripped 1 base from V and 9 bases from J, with 10 bases between. Germline V CDR1 and CDR2: SNHLY, FYNNEI. DNA for the CDR3: TGTGCCAGCAGTGAAGGAGGCCATCCGCCCCAGCATTTT. This translates into CASSEGGHPPQHF.

The table lists this clone with a few counts. The chain uses TRBV30 and TRBJ1-5; no definite D call. Germline CDR1 is GTSNPN and CDR2 is SVGIG (reference sequence). Trimming removed 0 bases from V and 5 bases from J, with 8 bases in between. The CDR3 loop spans 13 amino acids. The CDR3 sequence is CAWSVFGDQPQHF. In DNA form, the CDR3 reads TGTGCCTGGAGTGTATTTGGAGATCAGCCCCAGCATTTT.